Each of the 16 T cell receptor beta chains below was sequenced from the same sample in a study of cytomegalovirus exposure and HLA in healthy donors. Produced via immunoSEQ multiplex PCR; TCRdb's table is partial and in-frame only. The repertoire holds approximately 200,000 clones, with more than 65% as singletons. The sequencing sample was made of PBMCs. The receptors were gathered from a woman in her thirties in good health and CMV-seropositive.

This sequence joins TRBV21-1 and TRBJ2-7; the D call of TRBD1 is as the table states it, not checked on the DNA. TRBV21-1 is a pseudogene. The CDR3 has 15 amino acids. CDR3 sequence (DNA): TGTGCCAGCAGCAAACACTCTGACGAGACATACGAGCAGTACTTC. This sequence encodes CASSKHSDETYEQYF.

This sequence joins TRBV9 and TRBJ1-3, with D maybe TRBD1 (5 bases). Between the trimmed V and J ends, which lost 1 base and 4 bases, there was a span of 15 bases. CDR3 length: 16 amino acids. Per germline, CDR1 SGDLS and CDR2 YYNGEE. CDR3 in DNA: TGTGCCAGCAGCGTATCGGGGACTGCAGGGGGAAACACCATATATTTT. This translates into CASSVSGTAGGNTIYF.

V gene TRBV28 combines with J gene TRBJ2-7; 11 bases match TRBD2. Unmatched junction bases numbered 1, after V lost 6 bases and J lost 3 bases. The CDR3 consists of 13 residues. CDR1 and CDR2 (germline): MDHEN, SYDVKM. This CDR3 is CASRTSGIYEQYF. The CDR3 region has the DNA TGTGCCAGCAGGACTAGCGGGATCTACGAGCAGTACTTC.

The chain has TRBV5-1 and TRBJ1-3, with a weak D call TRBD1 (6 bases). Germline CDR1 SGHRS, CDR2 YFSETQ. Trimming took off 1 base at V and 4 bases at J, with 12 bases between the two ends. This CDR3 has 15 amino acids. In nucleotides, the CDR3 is TGCGCCAGCAGCTTGTTGGGACATGGAGGAAACACCATATATTTT. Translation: CASSLLGHGGNTIYF.

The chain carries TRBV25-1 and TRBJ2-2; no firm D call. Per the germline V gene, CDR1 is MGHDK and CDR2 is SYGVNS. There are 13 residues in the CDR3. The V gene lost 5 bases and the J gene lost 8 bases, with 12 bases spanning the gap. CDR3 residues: CASSLQEWGELFF. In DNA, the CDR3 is TGTGCCAGCAGTCTCCAGGAATGGGGGGAGCTGTTTTTT. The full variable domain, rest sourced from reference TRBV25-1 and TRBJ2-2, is EADIYQTPRYLVIGTGKKITLECSQTMGHDKMYWYQQDPGMELHLIHYSYGVNSTEKGDLSSESTVSRIRTEHFPLTLESARPSHTSQYLCASSLQEWGELFFGEGSRLTVL.

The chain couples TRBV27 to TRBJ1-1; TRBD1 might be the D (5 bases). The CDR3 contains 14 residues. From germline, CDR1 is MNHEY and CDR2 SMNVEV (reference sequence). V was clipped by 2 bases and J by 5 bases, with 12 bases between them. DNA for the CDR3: TGTGCCAGCAGTTTAGGCAGGGTTGGGACTGAAGCTTTCTTT. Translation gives CASSLGRVGTEAFF.

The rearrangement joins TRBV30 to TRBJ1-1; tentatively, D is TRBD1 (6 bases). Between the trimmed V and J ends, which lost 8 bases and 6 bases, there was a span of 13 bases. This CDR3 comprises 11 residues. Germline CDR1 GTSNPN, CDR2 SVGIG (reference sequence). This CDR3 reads CAGTRTAEAFF. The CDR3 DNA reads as TGTGCCGGAACGAGGACAGCTGAAGCTTTCTTT.

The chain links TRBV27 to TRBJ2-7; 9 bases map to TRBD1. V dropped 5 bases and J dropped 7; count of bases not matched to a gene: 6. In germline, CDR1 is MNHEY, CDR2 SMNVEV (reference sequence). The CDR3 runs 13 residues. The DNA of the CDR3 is TGTGCCAGCAGTCCGGGACAGGGTTTGGAGCAGTACTTC. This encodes CASSPGQGLEQYF.

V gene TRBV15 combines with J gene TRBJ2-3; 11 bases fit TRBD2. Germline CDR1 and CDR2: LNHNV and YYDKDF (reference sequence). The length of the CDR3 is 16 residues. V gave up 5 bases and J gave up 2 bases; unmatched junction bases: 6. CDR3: CATSGLAGGSTDTQYF. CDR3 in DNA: TGTGCCACCAGCGGCCTAGCGGGAGGCTCCACAGATACGCAGTATTTT.

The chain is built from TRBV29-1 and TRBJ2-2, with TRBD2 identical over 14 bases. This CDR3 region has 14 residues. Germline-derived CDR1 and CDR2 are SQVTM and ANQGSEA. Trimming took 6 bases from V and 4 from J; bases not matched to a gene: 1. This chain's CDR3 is CSVGLAGGTGELFF. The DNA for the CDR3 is TGCAGCGTAGGACTAGCGGGAGGCACCGGGGAGCTGTTTTTT.

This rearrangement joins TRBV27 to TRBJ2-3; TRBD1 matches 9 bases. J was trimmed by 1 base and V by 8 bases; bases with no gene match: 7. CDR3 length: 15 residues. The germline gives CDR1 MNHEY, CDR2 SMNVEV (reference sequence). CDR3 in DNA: TGTGCCAGCTTCCCGAGGGACAGGGGCACAGATACGCAGTATTTT. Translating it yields CASFPRDRGTDTQYF.

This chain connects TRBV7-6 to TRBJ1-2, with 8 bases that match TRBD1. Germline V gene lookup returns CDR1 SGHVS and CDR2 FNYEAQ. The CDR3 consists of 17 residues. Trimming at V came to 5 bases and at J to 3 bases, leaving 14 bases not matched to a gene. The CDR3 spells CASSHPIGGTGDYGYTF. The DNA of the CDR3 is TGTGCCAGCAGCCATCCGATCGGGGGGACAGGCGACTATGGCTACACCTTC.

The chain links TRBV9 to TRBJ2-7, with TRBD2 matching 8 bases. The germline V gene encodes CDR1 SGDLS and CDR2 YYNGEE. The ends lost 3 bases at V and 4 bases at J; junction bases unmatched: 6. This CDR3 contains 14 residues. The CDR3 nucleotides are TGTGCCAGCAGCGCAAGCGGGAGATCGTACGAGCAGTACTTC. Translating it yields CASSASGRSYEQYF.

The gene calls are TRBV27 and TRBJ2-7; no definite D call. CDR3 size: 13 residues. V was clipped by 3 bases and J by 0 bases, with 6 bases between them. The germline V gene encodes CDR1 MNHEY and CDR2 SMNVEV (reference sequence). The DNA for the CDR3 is TGTGCCAGCAGTTTCGACAACTCCTACGAGCAGTACTTC. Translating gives CASSFDNSYEQYF.

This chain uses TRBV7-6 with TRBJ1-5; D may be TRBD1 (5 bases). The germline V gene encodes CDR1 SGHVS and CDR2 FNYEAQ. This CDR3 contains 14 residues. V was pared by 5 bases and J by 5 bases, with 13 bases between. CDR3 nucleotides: TGTGCCAGCAGCCTGGCAGGGTTTGATCAGCCCCAGCATTTT. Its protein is CASSLAGFDQPQHF.

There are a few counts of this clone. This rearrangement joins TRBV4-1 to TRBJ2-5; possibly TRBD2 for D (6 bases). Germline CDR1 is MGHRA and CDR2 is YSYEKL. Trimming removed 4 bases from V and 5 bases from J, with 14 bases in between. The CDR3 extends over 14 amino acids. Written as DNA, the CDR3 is TGCGCCAGCAGCCCCCGGGACTGGGTTGAGACCCAGTACTTC. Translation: CASSPRDWVETQYF.